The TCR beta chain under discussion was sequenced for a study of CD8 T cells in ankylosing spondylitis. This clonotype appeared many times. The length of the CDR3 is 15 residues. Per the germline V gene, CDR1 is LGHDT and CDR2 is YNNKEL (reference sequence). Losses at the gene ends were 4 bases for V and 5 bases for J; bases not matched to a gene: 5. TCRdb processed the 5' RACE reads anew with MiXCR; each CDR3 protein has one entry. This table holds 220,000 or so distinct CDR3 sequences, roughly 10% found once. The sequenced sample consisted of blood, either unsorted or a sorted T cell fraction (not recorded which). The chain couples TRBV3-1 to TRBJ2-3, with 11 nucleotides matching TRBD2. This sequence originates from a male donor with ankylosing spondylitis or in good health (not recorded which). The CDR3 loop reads CASSRPGTSGDTQYF. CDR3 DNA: TGTGCCAGCAGCCGTCCCGGGACTAGCGGAGATACGCAGTATTTT.